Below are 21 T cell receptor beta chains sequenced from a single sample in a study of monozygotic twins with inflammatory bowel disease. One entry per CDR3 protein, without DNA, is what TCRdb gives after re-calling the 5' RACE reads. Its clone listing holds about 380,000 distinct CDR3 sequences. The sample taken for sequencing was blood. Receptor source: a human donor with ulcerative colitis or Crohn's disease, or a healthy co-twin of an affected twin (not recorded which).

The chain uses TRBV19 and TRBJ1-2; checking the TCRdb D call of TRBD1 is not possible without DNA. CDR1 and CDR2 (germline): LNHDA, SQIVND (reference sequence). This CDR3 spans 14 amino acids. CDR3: CASSTLQGDRGYTF.

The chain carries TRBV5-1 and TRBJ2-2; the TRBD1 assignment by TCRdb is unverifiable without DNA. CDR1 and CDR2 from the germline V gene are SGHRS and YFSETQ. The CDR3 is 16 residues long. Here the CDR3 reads CASSSGSGGNTGELFF.

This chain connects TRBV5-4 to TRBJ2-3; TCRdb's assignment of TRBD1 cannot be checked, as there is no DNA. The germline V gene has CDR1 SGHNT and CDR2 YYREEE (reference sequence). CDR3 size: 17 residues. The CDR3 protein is CASSLMGGGLGTDTQYF.

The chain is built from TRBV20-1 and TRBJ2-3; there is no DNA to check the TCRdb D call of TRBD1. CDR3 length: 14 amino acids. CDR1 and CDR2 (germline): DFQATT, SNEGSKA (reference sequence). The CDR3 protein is CSPRGAGDTDTQYF.

The CDR3 spells CASSGLAGVLAKNIQYF. This sequence joins TRBV12-3 or TRBV12-4 and TRBJ2-4; TCRdb calls TRBD2, which cannot be checked without DNA. CDR3 length equals 17 residues.

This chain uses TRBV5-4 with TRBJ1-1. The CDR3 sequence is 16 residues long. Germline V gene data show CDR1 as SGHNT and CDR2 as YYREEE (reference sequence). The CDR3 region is CASSWPGRRENTEAFF.

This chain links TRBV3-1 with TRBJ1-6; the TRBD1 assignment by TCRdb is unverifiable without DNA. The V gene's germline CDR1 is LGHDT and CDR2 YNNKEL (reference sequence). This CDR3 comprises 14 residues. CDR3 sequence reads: CASSQARGNSPLHF.

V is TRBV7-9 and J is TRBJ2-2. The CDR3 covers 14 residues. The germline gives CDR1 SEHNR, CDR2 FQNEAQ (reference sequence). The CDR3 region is CASSFDMNTGELFF.

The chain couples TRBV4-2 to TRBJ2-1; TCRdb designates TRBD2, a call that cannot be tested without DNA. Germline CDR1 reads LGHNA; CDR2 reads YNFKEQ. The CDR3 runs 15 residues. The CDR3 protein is CASSQAWTIYNEQFF.

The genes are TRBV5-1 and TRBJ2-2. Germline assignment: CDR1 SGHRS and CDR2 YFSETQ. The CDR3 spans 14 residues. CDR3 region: CASSLVQSPGELFF.

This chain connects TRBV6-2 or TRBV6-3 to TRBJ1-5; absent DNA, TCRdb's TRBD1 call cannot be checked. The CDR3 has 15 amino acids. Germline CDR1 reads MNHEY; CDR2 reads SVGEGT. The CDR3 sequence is CASSYLGRVDQPQHF.

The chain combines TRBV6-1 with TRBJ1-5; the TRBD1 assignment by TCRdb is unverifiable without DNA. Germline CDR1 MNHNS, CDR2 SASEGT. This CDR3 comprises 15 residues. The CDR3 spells CASSQQGYSNQPQHF.

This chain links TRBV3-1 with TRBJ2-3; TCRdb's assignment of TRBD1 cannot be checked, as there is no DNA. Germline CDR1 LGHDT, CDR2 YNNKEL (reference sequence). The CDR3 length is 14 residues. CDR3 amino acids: CASSLPRALATQYF.

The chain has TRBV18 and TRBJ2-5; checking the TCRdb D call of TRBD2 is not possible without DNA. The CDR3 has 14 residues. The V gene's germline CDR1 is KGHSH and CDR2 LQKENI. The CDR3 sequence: CASSRDQERETQYF.

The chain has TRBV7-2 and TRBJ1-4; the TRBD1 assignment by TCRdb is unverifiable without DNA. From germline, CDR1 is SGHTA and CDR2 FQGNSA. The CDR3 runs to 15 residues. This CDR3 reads CASSLVGTGGEKLFF.

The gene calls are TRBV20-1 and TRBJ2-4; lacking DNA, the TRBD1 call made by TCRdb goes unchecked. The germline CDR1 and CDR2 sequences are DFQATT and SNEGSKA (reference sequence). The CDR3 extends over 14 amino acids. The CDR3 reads CSARIGQGKNIQYF.

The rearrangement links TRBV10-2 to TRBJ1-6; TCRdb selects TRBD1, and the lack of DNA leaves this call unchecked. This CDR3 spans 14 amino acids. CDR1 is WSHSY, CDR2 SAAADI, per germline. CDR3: CASSRDRGNSPLHF.

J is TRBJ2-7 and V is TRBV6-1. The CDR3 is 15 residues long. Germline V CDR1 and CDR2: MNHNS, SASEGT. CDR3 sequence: CASSRAVGHPYEQYF.

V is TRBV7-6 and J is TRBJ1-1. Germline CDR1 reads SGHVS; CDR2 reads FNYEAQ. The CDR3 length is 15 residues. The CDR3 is CASSLDKRVRTEAFF. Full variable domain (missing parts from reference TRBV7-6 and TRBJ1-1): GAGVSQSPRYKVTKRGQDVALRCDPISGHVSLYWYRQALGQGPEFLTYFNYEAQQDKSGLPNDRFSAERPEGSISTLTIQRTEQRDSAMYRCASSLDKRVRTEAFFGQGTRLTVV.

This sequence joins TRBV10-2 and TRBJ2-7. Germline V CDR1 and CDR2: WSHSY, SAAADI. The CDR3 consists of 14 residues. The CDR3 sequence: CASSEMASLYEQYF.

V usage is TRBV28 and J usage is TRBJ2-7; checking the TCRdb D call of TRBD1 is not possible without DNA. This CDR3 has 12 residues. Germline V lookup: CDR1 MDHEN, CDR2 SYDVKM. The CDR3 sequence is CASRYPGDEQYF.